The 12 T cell receptor beta chains in this list originate from one sample, sequenced in a study of Ad26.COV2.S vaccination and SARS-CoV-2 variants. The method was immunoSEQ multiplex PCR; TCRdb's version includes in-frame clones alone and lacks a portion of them. The data show about 440,000 clones, around 90% seen once. The treatment here: around 19 received Ad26.COV2.S at low or high dose, single or two shots; about 5 received placebo; per-sample allocation not given. It was on day 63 after the first vaccine or placebo injection that samples were taken. The material was peripheral blood, obtained in a trial of Ad26.COV2.S vaccine versus placebo. These TCRs come from a person between 18 and 65 years old who received the Ad26.COV2.S COVID-19 vaccine or a placebo.

V and J are TRBV5-1 and TRBJ2-7, with 8 bases that match TRBD1. The CDR3 sequence is 16 residues long. Germline-derived CDR1 and CDR2 are SGHRS and YFSETQ. V shed 0 bases, J shed 3 bases, and the junction held 8 bases outside the gene matches. CDR3 loop: CASSLGITDRGYEQYF. In nucleotides, the CDR3 is TGCGCCAGCAGCTTGGGAATTACAGACAGGGGCTACGAGCAGTACTTC. Complete variable domain (other parts from reference TRBV5-1 and TRBJ2-7): KAGVTQTPRYLIKTRGQQVTLSCSPISGHRSVSWYQQTPGQGLQFLFEYFSETQRNKGNFPGRFSGRQFSNSRSEMNVSTLELGDSALYLCASSLGITDRGYEQYFGPGTRLTVT.

The genes are TRBV5-1 and TRBJ2-3; 10 positions match TRBD2. Trimming at V came to 0 bases and at J to 3 bases, leaving 4 bases not matched to a gene. This CDR3 has 16 amino acids. Germline V gives CDR1 SGHRS, CDR2 YFSETQ. CDR3 nucleotide sequence: TGCGCCAGCAGCTTGGAGCTAGCGGGGGAGACAGATACGCAGTATTTT. This gives the protein CASSLELAGETDTQYF.

This clone was observed once. The gene calls are TRBV6-5 and TRBJ2-7, with TRBD2 as a possible D gene (6 bases). Germline-derived CDR1 and CDR2 are MNHEY and SVGAGI. Trimming shortened V by 4 bases and J by 5 bases, and 12 bases separated the two germline ends. The CDR3 is 13 residues long. CDR3 DNA: TGTGCCAGCAGTTCAAGACAGCGGGACGAGCAGTACTTC. Protein: CASSSRQRDEQYF.

The gene calls are TRBV18 and TRBJ2-1; D is perhaps TRBD1 (6 bases). V lost 3 bases and J 6 bases, leaving 18 bases between the germline ends. The CDR3 loop spans 16 amino acids. Germline V gene data show CDR1 as KGHSH and CDR2 as LQKENI. The CDR3 spells CASSPDTGLVRNEQFF. The CDR3 DNA reads TGTGCCAGCTCACCGGACACAGGGTTGGTTCGCAATGAGCAGTTCTTC.

V and J are TRBV20-1 and TRBJ2-1; TRBD2 might be the D (5 bases). This CDR3 region has 11 residues. The germline V gene has CDR1 DFQATT and CDR2 SNEGSKA (reference sequence). Trimming removed 5 bases from V and 4 bases from J, with 6 bases in between. CDR3 nucleotides: TGCAGTGCTGGACTGTACAATGAGCAGTTCTTC. It is translated as CSAGLYNEQFF.

The chain has TRBV27 and TRBJ2-1, with D perhaps assigned TRBD1 or TRBD2 (6 bases each). Germline-derived CDR1 and CDR2 are MNHEY and SMNVEV (reference sequence). Deletions cut 8 bases from V and 9 bases from J, with 23 bases between. CDR3 length equals 15 residues. The CDR3 bases are TGTGCCAGCCGTTCGGGGGCGCAGTATTTAGGTGAGCAGTTCTTC. Translating gives CASRSGAQYLGEQFF.

The rearrangement joins TRBV18 to TRBJ2-7; TRBD2 matches at 8 bases. The CDR3 loop spans 14 amino acids. Germline V gene data show CDR1 as KGHSH and CDR2 as LQKENI. The V segment lost 3 bases and the J segment 3 bases; nucleotides outside the gene matches: 4. The CDR3 DNA sequence: TGTGCCAGCTCACCCCCGGGACTAGACTACGAGCAGTACTTC. Translating gives CASSPPGLDYEQYF. The full variable domain, completed using reference TRBV18 and TRBJ2-7, is NAGVMQNPRHLVRRRGQEARLRCSPMKGHSHVYWYRQLPEEGLKFMVYLQKENIIDESGMPKERFSAEFPKEGPSILRIQQVVRGDSAAYFCASSPPGLDYEQYFGPGTRLTVT.

This chain connects TRBV28 to TRBJ2-5, with a possible D match to TRBD2 (6 bases). Trimming shortened V by 7 bases and J by 7 bases, and 13 bases separated the two germline ends. This CDR3 region has 12 residues. The germline V gene encodes CDR1 MDHEN and CDR2 SYDVKM. Here the CDR3 reads CASNPAGRTQYF. The CDR3 region has the DNA TGTGCCAGCAACCCTGCGGGACGGACCCAGTACTTC.

The CDR3: CATSDFPGVVGTDTQYF. CDR3 bases: TGTGCCACCAGTGATTTCCCCGGGGTTGTCGGAACAGATACGCAGTATTTT. J is TRBJ2-3 and V is TRBV24-1; weak D call: TRBD2 (5 bases). CDR1 is KGHDR, CDR2 SFDVKD, per germline. The CDR3 spans 17 residues. Trimming shortened V by 1 base and J by 3 bases, and 16 bases separated the two germline ends.

The CDR3 nucleotides are TGTGCCAGCAGCCAAGGCGGGGGGCTAGCGGGGATCTACGAGCAGTACTTC. Its translation: CASSQGGGLAGIYEQYF. J is TRBJ2-7 and V is TRBV3-1 (or the pseudogene TRBV3-2), with TRBD2 matching over 9 bases. The CDR3 contains 17 residues. Per the germline V gene, CDR1 is LGHDT and CDR2 is YNNKEL (reference sequence). J lost 3 bases, V lost 1 base, and 10 bases had no gene match.

The chain joins TRBV19 to TRBJ2-1; 7 bases agree with TRBD2. Germline CDR1 LNHDA, CDR2 SQIVND (reference sequence). Trimming took 7 bases from V and 4 from J; bases not matched to a gene: 4. This CDR3 spans 13 amino acids. The CDR3 region has the DNA TGTGCCAGTAAACGGGAGGCTTACAATGAGCAGTTCTTC. Amino acid sequence: CASKREAYNEQFF.

The chain uses TRBV27 and TRBJ2-7; no clear D gene. In germline, CDR1 is MNHEY, CDR2 SMNVEV (reference sequence). The CDR3 has 14 residues. Trimming stripped 4 bases from V and 0 bases from J, with 10 bases between. For the CDR3, the DNA is TGTGCCAGCAGTTCTATCAGGAGCTCCTACGAGCAGTACTTC. Translating it yields CASSSIRSSYEQYF.